Below are 19 T cell receptor beta chains sequenced from a single sample in a study of CD8+ T cells in alopecia areata (dated by TCRdb to between 2017 and 2018). The library was built by means of the immunoSEQ multiplex PCR assay. RNA was extracted from all samples and reverse transcribed into cDNA as template for TCR sequencing. The clones in this table, taken by TCRdb from immuneACCESS, are in-frame only. Not every clone is retained; where verified, under half of the shortfall comes from an unresolved V gene, and the cause of the rest is unknown. The sample data list some 210,000 clones, and around three fifths of these were observed just once. The ten biggest clones cover just over 0.45% of the sample. What the time point label conveys for this sample: baseline before oral tofacitinib. The source material was CD4+ T cells sorted from blood, sampled at week 0. These receptors all stem from a human donor with alopecia areata.

This clone was found a few times. The chain joins TRBV5-6 to TRBJ2-7; 8 bases map to TRBD1. Trimming took 0 bases from V and 0 from J; bases not matched to a gene: 8. The CDR3 spans 17 residues. Germline V CDR1 and CDR2: SGHDT, YYEEEE. CDR3: CASSLGYGQGLSYEQYF. The CDR3 DNA sequence: TGTGCCAGCAGCTTGGGGTACGGACAGGGCCTCTCCTACGAGCAGTACTTC.

This chain links TRBV18 with TRBJ1-5, with D uncertain. V lost 6 bases and J lost 4, with 10 bases in between. Germline assignment: CDR1 KGHSH and CDR2 LQKENI. The CDR3 covers 13 residues. The CDR3: CASSDSGNQPQHF. The CDR3, as DNA: TGTGCCAGCTCGGATTCGGGGAATCAGCCCCAGCATTTT.

V is TRBV30 and J is TRBJ2-1, with TRBD2 matching 7 bases. The CDR3 spans 12 residues. V shed 0 bases and J 11 bases; nucleotides not matched to a gene: 4. The germline V gene has CDR1 GTSNPN and CDR2 SVGIG (reference sequence). The CDR3 DNA is TGTGCCTGGAGTGTTCCCAGCGGGAAGCAGTTCTTC. Residues: CAWSVPSGKQFF.

This clone has just a few counts. CDR3 sequence reads: CASSEQGAYGYTF. DNA for the CDR3: TGTGCCAGTAGCGAACAGGGGGCTTATGGCTACACCTTC. V usage is TRBV19 and J usage is TRBJ1-2; 9 bases agree with TRBD1. The V segment lost 6 bases and the J segment 5 bases; nucleotides outside the gene matches: 4. Germline V CDR1 and CDR2: LNHDA, SQIVND (reference sequence). The CDR3 has 13 amino acids. The whole variable domain, remainder taken from reference TRBV19 and TRBJ1-2, is DGGITQSPKYLFRKEGQNVTLSCEQNLNHDAMYWYRQDPGQGLRLIYYSQIVNDFQKGDIAEGYSVSREKKESFPLTVTSAQKNPTAFYLCASSEQGAYGYTFGSGTRLTVV.

The chain links TRBV9 to TRBJ1-3, with D perhaps matching TRBD1 (5 bases). The CDR3 is 16 amino acids. Germline CDR1 SGDLS, CDR2 YYNGEE. V lost 4 bases, J lost 2 bases, and 16 bases lay in between. The CDR3 coding sequence is TGTGCCAGCAGCCCCAGGGACTCTAGGACTGGAAACACCATATATTTT. Encoded protein: CASSPRDSRTGNTIYF.

This clone has more than one count but fewer than ten. The chain joins TRBV19 to TRBJ2-1; TRBD2 aligns across 9 bases. This CDR3 has 16 residues. In germline, CDR1 is LNHDA, CDR2 SQIVND (reference sequence). The J segment lost 4 bases and the V segment lost 1 base, leaving 5 bases of the junction unmatched. The CDR3 nucleotides read TGTGCCAGTAGTATAGTAGCTAGCGGGATTTACAATGAGCAGTTCTTC. It codes for CASSIVASGIYNEQFF.

This chain uses TRBV15 with TRBJ2-1, with D tentatively TRBD2 (5 bases). The germline CDR1 and CDR2 sequences are LNHNV and YYDKDF (reference sequence). The CDR3 contains 12 residues. V was pared by 2 bases and J by 9 bases, with 8 bases between. Here the CDR3 DNA reads TGTGCCACCAGCAGAAGAACTAGTGAGCAGTTCTTC. Its translation: CATSRRTSEQFF.

This clone was recorded at least ten times. The V call is TRBV7-2, the J call TRBJ2-2; possible D gene TRBD2, 5 bases. Trimming took off 4 bases at V and 7 bases at J, with 10 bases between the two ends. CDR3 length: 13 amino acids. CDR1 SGHTA and CDR2 FQGNSA come from the germline V gene. The CDR3 DNA sequence: TGTGCCAGCAGCTATAGCGCGGGCGGGGAGCTGTTTTTT. Translation gives CASSYSAGGELFF.

The chain links TRBV23-1 to TRBJ1-6; unclear D gene. TRBV23-1 is annotated as an ORF whose role is uncertain. The ends were cut back, 2 bases at V and 9 bases at J, with 11 bases in the middle. The CDR3 sequence is 14 residues long. The CDR3 loop reads CASSQGPTGSPLHF. The CDR3, as DNA: TGCGCCAGCAGTCAAGGCCCTACGGGTTCACCCCTCCACTTT.

As for this clone: Additional DNA sequences in this sample encode the identical CDR3. The chain recombines TRBV30 with TRBJ2-3; D possibly corresponds to TRBD1 (6 bases). Per germline, CDR1 GTSNPN and CDR2 SVGIG (reference sequence). The CDR3 has 13 amino acids. V lost 2 bases and J 3 bases, leaving 9 bases between the germline ends. CDR3 sequence reads: CAWSRGGTDTQYF. CDR3 bases: TGTGCCTGGAGTCGAGGGGGAACAGATACGCAGTATTTT.

The chain uses TRBV11-2 and TRBJ2-3; D gene unclear. Germline V gives CDR1 SGHAT, CDR2 FQNNGV. The CDR3 loop spans 12 amino acids. Trimming pared 0 bases from V and 7 bases from J, leaving 5 bases between. The CDR3 here is CASSLDRYTQYF. CDR3 coding DNA: TGTGCCAGCAGCTTAGATCGGTATACGCAGTATTTT.

The rearrangement uses TRBV30 and TRBJ1-1; D is perhaps TRBD1 (5 bases). The V gene lost 2 bases and the J gene lost 0 bases, with 16 bases spanning the gap. The V gene's germline CDR1 is GTSNPN and CDR2 SVGIG (reference sequence). CDR3 size: 16 residues. The CDR3 loop reads CAWSIRGGRVNTEAFF. CDR3 coding DNA: TGTGCCTGGAGTATTCGCGGGGGTCGTGTGAACACTGAAGCTTTCTTT.

This chain uses TRBV6-6 with TRBJ1-4, with D unclear. Trimming removed 2 bases at V and 7 bases at J, with 8 bases between. Germline V lookup: CDR1 MNHNY, CDR2 SVGAGI (reference sequence). CDR3 length: 13 residues. The CDR3 spells CASSYLAAEKLFF. CDR3 nucleotides: TGTGCCAGCAGTTACCTGGCAGCTGAAAAACTGTTTTTT.

This rearrangement joins TRBV7-3 to TRBJ2-3; D gene uncertain. CDR1 and CDR2 from the germline V gene are SGHTA and FQGTGA. The CDR3 is made up of 11 amino acids. Trimming removed 5 bases from V and 6 bases from J, with 6 bases in between. CDR3 loop: CASSQGDTQYF. The CDR3 DNA is TGTGCCAGCAGCCAAGGGGATACGCAGTATTTT.

The CDR3 loop is CASSGGSGSGIQETQYF. CDR3 nucleotides: TGTGCCAGCAGTGGAGGAAGTGGATCCGGGATCCAAGAGACCCAGTACTTC. The chain recombines TRBV2 with TRBJ2-5; possible D gene TRBD2, 5 bases. Germline loops: CDR1 SNHLY, CDR2 FYNNEI. The CDR3 has 17 amino acids. V was pared by 4 bases and J by 1 base, with 19 bases between.

The rearrangement joins TRBV5-1 to TRBJ2-1, with 8 bases aligning to TRBD1. V shed 4 bases, J shed 6 bases, and the junction held 9 bases outside the gene matches. Germline CDR1 SGHRS, CDR2 YFSETQ. This CDR3 region has 15 residues. CDR3 coding DNA: TGCGCCAGCAGCCGTCCGGGACAGGAGAGCAATGAGCAGTTCTTC. Its translation: CASSRPGQESNEQFF.

This clone has only a few counts. The genes are TRBV9 and TRBJ2-2, with D maybe TRBD1 (5 bases). Germline CDR1 is SGDLS and CDR2 is YYNGEE. V was clipped by 3 bases and J by 1 base, with 13 bases between them. CDR3 length equals 16 residues. The CDR3 loop is CASSANAGWNTGELFF. CDR3 nucleotide sequence: TGTGCCAGCAGCGCGAACGCAGGGTGGAACACCGGGGAGCTGTTTTTT.

The genes are TRBV6-5 and TRBJ2-5, with TRBD1 matching 7 bases. This CDR3 is 14 amino acids long. Trimming removed 8 bases from V and 4 bases from J; junction bases left unmatched: 10. The germline CDR1 and CDR2 sequences are MNHEY and SVGAGI. Here the CDR3 DNA reads TGTGCCAGCGGTCGACAGGGTTATCCAGAGACCCAGTACTTC. Its translation is CASGRQGYPETQYF.

This clone was counted only a few times. V usage is TRBV7-6 and J usage is TRBJ1-5, with D hard to call. CDR1 is SGHVS and CDR2 is FNYEAQ in the germline V gene. This CDR3 spans 15 amino acids. The V and J ends lost 5 bases and 3 bases respectively, with 14 bases between them. CDR3 sequence (DNA): TGTGCCAGCAGCCCCTTGGGGAGAGTCAATCAGCCCCAGCATTTT. It is translated as CASSPLGRVNQPQHF.